Sequencing of this TCR beta chain was carried out in a study of blood T cell repertoires in COVID-19. In the study overall: Italy, Spain and the United States were the sources of the convalescent and acute COVID-19 samples. PBMCs, B-cell-depleted T cells, or T cells provided the cDNA or gDNA that made up the material.

In the original workflow: Reference gene primer amplification gave nucleated cell count estimates. TCRdb's table, derived via immunoSEQ multiplex PCR, lists solely in-frame clones and lacks some. The V and J calls and clone size come from that table; D and trimming were worked out from the DNA. The sample shows approximately 110,000 clones, less than 75% of them seen only once. There are 13 residues in the CDR3. Per germline, CDR1 SGHRS and CDR2 YFSETQ. Trimming stripped 2 bases from V and 5 bases from J, with 10 bases between. This clone was seen a handful of times. The clonotype was recovered from a human donor with acute or convalescent COVID-19. The donor label of this sample is uncertain. This chain joins TRBV5-1 and TRBJ1-1; maybe TRBD1 (5 bases). Sequenced input: peripheral blood. As DNA, the CDR3 is TGCGCCAGCAGCTTCGGGGGTGGAACTGAAGCTTTCTTT. This codes for CASSFGGGTEAFF.